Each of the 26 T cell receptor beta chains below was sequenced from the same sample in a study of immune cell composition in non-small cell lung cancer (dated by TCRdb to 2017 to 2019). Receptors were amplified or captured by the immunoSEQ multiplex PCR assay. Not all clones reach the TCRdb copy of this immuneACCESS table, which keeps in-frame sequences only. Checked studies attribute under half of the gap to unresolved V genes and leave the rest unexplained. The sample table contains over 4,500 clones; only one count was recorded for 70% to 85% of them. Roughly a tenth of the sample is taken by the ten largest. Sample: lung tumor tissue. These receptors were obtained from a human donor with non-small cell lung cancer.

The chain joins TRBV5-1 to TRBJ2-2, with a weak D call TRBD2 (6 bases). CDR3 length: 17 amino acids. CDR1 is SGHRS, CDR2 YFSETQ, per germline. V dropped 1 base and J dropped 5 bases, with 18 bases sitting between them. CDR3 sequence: CASSLSWDSLLTGELFF. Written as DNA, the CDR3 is TGCGCCAGCAGCTTGAGCTGGGACTCCCTTCTTACCGGGGAGCTGTTTTTT.

CDR3 nucleotide sequence: TGTGCCAGCTCACCATTAAGGAGGGCCGGAGAGACCCAGTACTTC. It is translated as CASSPLRRAGETQYF. The chain is built from TRBV18 and TRBJ2-5; TRBD2 might be the D (6 bases). CDR3 size: 15 residues. CDR1 and CDR2 from the germline V gene are KGHSH and LQKENI. Deletions cut 2 bases from V and 4 bases from J, with 14 bases between. Full variable domain (missing parts from reference TRBV18 and TRBJ2-5): NAGVMQNPRHLVRRRGQEARLRCSPMKGHSHVYWYRQLPEEGLKFMVYLQKENIIDESGMPKERFSAEFPKEGPSILRIQQVVRGDSAAYFCASSPLRRAGETQYFGPGTRLLVL.

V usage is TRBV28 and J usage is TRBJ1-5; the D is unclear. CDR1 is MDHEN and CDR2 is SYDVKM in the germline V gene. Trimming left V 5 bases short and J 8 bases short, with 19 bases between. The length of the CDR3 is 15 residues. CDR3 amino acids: CASSEGSARIKPQHF. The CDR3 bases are TGTGCCAGCAGTGAGGGAAGTGCGAGGATTAAGCCCCAGCATTTT.

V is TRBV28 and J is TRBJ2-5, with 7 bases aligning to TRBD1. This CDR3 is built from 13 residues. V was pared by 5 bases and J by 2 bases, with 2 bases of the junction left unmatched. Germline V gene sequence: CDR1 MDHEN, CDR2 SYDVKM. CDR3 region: CASSRTGQETQYF. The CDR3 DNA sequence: TGTGCCAGCAGTCGGACAGGACAAGAGACCCAGTACTTC.

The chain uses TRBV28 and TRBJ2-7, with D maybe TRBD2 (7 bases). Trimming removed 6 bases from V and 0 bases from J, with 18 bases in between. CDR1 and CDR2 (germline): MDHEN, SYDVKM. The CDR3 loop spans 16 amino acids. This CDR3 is CASSNPGEGVSYEQYF. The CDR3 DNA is TGTGCCAGCAGCAACCCAGGGGAGGGTGTCTCCTACGAGCAGTACTTC.

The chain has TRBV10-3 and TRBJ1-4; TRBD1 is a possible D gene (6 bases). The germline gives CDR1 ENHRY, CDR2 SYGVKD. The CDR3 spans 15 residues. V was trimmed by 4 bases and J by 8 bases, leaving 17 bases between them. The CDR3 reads CAISVSGGAGEKLFF. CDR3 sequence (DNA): TGTGCCATCAGTGTAAGCGGGGGCGCGGGGGAAAAACTGTTTTTT.

CDR3 protein: CASMRNNEQFF. In DNA, the CDR3 is TGCGCCAGCATGCGGAACAATGAGCAGTTCTTC. The chain has TRBV5-1 and TRBJ2-1; D is unclear. This CDR3 spans 11 amino acids. Per germline, CDR1 SGHRS and CDR2 YFSETQ. Trimming left V 6 bases short and J 5 bases short, with 6 bases between.

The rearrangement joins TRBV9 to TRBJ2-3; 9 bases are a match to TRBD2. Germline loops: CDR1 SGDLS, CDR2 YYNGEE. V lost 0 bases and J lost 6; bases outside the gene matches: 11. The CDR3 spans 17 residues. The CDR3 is CASSVVGGLAGSDTQYF. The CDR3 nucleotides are TGTGCCAGCAGCGTAGTAGGCGGTCTAGCGGGAAGCGATACGCAGTATTTT.

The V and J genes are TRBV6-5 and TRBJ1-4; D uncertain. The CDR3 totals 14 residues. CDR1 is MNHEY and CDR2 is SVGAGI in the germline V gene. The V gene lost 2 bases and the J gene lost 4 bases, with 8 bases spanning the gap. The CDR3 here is CASSYGQVNEKLFF. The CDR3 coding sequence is TGTGCCAGCAGTTACGGGCAGGTTAATGAAAAACTGTTTTTT.

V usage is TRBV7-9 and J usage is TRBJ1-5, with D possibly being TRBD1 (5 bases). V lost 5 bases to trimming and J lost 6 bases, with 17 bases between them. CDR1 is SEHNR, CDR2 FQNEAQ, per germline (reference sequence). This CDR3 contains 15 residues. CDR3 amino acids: CASSPDGGRSQPQHF. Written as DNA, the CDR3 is TGTGCCAGCAGCCCCGACGGGGGACGGAGTCAGCCCCAGCATTTT.

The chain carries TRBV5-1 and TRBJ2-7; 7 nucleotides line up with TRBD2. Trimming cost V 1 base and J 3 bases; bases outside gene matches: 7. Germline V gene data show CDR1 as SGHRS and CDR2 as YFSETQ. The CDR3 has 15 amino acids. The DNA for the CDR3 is TGCGCCAGCAGCTTGTTGCGGGAGAAGAACTACGAGCAGTACTTC. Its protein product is CASSLLREKNYEQYF.

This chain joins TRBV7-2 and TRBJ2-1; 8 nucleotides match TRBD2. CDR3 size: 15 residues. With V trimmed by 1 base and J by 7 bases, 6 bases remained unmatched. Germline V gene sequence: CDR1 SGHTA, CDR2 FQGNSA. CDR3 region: CASSLVAGSGNEQFF. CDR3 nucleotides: TGTGCCAGCAGCTTAGTAGCGGGATCCGGGAATGAGCAGTTCTTC.

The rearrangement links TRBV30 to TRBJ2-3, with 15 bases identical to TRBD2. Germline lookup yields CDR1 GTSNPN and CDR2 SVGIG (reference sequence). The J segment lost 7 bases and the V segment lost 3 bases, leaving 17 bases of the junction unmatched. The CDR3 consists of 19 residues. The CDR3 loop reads CAWRLGLAGGPTKYYTQYF. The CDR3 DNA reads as TGTGCCTGGAGGCTGGGACTAGCGGGAGGCCCCACGAAGTATTATACGCAGTATTTT.

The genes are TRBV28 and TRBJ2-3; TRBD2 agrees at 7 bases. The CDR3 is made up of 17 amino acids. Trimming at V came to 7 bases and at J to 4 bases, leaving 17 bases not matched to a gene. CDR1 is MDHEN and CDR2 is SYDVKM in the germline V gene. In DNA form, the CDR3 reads TGTGCCAGCAACCTCTCACGGAGAGCGGGATATGCAGATACGCAGTATTTT. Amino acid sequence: CASNLSRRAGYADTQYF.

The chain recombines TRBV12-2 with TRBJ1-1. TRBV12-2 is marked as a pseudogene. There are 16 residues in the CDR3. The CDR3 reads CASRPPGAVMNTEAFF. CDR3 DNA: TGTGCAAGTCGCCCCCCCGGCGCGGTGATGAACACTGAAGCTTTCTTT.

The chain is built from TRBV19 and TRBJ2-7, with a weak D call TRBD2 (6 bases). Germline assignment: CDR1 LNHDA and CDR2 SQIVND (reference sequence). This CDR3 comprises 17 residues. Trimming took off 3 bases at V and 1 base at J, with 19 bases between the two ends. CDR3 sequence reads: CASSIRGTGRSSYEQYF. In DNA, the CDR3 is TGTGCCAGTAGTATTAGGGGTACCGGGAGATCATCCTACGAGCAGTACTTC. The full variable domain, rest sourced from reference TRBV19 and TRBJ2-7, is DGGITQSPKYLFRKEGQNVTLSCEQNLNHDAMYWYRQDPGQGLRLIYYSQIVNDFQKGDIAEGYSVSREKKESFPLTVTSAQKNPTAFYLCASSIRGTGRSSYEQYFGPGTRLTVT.

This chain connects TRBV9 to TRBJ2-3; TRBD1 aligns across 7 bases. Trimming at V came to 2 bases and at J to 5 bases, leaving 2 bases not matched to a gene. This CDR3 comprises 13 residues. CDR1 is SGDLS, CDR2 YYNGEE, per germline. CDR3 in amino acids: CASSVTGQDTQYF. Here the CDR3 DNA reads TGTGCCAGCAGCGTGACAGGGCAAGATACGCAGTATTTT.

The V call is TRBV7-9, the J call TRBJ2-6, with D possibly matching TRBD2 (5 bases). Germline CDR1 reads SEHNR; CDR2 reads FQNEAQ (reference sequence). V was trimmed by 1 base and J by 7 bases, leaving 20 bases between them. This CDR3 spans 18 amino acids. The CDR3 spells CASSLEGRRLGPANVLTF. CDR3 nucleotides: TGTGCCAGCAGCTTAGAGGGTCGGAGGTTAGGCCCAGCCAACGTCCTGACTTTC.

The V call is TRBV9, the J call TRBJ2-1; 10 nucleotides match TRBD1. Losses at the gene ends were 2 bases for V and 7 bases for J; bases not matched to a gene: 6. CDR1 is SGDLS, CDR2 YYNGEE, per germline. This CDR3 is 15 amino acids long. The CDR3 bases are TGTGCCAGCAGCGTTAGGGGACAGGGGTGGAATGAGCAGTTCTTC. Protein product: CASSVRGQGWNEQFF.

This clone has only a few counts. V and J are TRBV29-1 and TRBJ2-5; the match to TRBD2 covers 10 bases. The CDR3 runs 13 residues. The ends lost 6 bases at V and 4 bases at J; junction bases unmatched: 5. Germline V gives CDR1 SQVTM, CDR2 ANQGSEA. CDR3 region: CSVLAGEGETQYF. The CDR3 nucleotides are TGCAGCGTCCTAGCGGGAGAGGGAGAGACCCAGTACTTC. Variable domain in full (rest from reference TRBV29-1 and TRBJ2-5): SAVISQKPSRDICQRGTSLTIQCQVDSQVTMMFWYRQQPGQSLTLIATANQGSEATYESGFVIDKFPISRPNLTFSTLTVSNMSPEDSSIYLCSVLAGEGETQYFGPGTRLLVL.

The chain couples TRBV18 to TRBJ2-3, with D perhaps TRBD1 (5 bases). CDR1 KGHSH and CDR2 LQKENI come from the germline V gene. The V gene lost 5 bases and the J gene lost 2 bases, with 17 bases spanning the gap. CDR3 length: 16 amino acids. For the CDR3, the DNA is TGTGCCAGCTCAAAAGAGAGCAGGGTTTCCACAGATACGCAGTATTTT. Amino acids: CASSKESRVSTDTQYF.

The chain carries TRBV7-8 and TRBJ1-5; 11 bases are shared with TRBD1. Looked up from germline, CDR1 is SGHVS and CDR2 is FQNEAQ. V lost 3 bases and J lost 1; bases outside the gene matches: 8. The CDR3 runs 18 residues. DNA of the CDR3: TGTGCCAGCAGCTTTTCCCACGGACAGGGGGCGAGCAATCAGCCCCAGCATTTT. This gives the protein CASSFSHGQGASNQPQHF.

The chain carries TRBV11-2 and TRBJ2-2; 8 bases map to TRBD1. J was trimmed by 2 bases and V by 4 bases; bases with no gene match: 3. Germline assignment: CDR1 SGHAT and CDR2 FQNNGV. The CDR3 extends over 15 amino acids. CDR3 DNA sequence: TGTGCCAGCAGCTGGACAGGGCCTAACACCGGGGAGCTGTTTTTT. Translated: CASSWTGPNTGELFF.

CDR3 protein: CASRKGQETYEQYF. CDR3 in DNA: TGTGCCAGTAGAAAGGGACAGGAGACCTACGAGCAGTACTTC. J is TRBJ2-7 and V is TRBV19, with 8 bases that match TRBD1. From germline, CDR1 is LNHDA and CDR2 SQIVND (reference sequence). Trimming cost V 6 bases and J 2 bases; bases outside gene matches: 6. This CDR3 contains 14 residues.

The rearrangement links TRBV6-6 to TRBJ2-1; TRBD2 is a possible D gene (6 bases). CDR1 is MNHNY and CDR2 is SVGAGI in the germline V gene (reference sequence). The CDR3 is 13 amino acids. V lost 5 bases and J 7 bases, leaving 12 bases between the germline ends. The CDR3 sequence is CASSRDFLNEQFF. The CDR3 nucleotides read TGTGCCAGCAGTCGGGACTTTTTGAATGAGCAGTTCTTC.

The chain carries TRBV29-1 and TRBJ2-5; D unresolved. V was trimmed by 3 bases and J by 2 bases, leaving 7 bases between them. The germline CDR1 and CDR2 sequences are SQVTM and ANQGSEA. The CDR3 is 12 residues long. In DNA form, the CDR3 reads TGCAGCGTTGAGAGGCAGCAAGAGACCCAGTACTTC. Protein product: CSVERQQETQYF.